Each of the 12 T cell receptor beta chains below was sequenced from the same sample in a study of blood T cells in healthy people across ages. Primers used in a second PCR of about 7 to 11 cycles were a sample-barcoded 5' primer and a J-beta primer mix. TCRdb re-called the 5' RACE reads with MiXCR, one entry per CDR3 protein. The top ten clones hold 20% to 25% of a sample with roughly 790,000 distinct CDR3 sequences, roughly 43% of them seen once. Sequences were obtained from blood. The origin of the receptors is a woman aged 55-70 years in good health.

The CDR3 nucleotides are TGTGCCAGCACTGCGGCGTATAGCAATCAGCCCCAGCATTTT. Protein sequence: CASTAAYSNQPQHF. The chain uses TRBV6-1 and TRBJ1-5; D is uncertain. From germline, CDR1 is MNHNS and CDR2 SASEGT. The CDR3 consists of 14 residues. With 7 bases removed from V and 0 bases from J, the gap between germline ends came to 10 bases.

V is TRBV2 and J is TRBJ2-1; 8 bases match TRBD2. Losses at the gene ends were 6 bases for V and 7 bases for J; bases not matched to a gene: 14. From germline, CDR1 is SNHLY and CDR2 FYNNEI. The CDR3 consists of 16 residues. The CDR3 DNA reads TGTGCCAGCAGAAAAAACACCGGGGGGGCAAGAAATGAGCAGTTCTTC. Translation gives CASRKNTGGARNEQFF.

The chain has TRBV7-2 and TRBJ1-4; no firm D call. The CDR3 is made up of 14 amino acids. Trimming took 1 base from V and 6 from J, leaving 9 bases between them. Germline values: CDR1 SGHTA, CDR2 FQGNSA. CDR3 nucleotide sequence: TGTGCCAGCAGCTTAGATGGAGCGGATGAAAAACTGTTTTTT. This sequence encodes CASSLDGADEKLFF. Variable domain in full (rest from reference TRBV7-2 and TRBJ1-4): GAGVSQSPSNKVTEKGKDVELRCDPISGHTALYWYRQSLGQGLEFLIYFQGNSAPDKSGLPSDRFSAERTGGSVSTLTIQRTQQEDSAVYLCASSLDGADEKLFFGSGTQLSVL.

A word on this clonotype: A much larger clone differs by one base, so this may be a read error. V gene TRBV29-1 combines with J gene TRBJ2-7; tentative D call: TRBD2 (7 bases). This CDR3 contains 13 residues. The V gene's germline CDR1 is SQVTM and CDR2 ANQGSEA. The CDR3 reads CSVEGGGSYGQYF. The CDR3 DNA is TGCAGCGTTGAAGGCGGGGGCTCATACGGGCAGTACTTC.

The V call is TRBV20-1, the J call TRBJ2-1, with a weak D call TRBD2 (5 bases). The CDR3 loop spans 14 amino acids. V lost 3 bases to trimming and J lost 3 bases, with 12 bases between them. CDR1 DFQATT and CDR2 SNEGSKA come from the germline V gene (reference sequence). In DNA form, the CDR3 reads TGCAGTGCTAGGACGTCGGGGAGCTACAATGAGCAGTTCTTC. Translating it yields CSARTSGSYNEQFF.

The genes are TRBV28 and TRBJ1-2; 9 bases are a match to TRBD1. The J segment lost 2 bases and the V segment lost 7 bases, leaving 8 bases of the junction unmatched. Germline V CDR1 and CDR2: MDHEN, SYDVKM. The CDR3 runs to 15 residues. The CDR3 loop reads CASTPQTGGNYGYTF. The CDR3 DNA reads TGTGCCAGCACTCCACAGACAGGGGGGAACTATGGCTACACCTTC.

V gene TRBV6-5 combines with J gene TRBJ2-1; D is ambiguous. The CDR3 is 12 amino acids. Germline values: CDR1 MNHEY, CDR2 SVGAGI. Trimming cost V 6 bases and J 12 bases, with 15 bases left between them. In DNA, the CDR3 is TGTGCCAGCAGCCAAACAGTGGGTGGGCAGTTCTTC. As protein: CASSQTVGGQFF.

As DNA, the CDR3 is TGTGCCAGCAGTTTTGCAGGGGGGGGCACTGAAGCTTTCTTT. It codes for CASSFAGGGTEAFF. The gene calls are TRBV27 and TRBJ1-1; 7 positions match TRBD1. CDR1 and CDR2 from the germline V gene are MNHEY and SMNVEV (reference sequence). CDR3 length equals 14 residues. J gave up 4 bases and V 3 bases, and 5 bases lay outside the gene matches.

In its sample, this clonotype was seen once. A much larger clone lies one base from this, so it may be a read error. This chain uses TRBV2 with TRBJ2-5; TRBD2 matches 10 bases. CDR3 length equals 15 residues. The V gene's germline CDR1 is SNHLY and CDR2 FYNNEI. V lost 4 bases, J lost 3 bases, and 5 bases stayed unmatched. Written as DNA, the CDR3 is TGTGCCAGCAGTGGGAATAGCGGGGGGAAAGAGACCCAGTACTTC. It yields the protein CASSGNSGGKETQYF.

The CDR3 DNA is TGTGCCAGCAACGATCCGGGGACAGCAGCTAACTATGGCTACACCTTC. Residues: CASNDPGTAANYGYTF. This sequence joins TRBV6-2 or TRBV6-3 and TRBJ1-2; 7 bases map to TRBD1. Germline V gene sequence: CDR1 MNHEY, CDR2 SVGEGT. V dropped 7 bases and J dropped 0; count of bases not matched to a gene: 11. The CDR3 length is 16 residues.

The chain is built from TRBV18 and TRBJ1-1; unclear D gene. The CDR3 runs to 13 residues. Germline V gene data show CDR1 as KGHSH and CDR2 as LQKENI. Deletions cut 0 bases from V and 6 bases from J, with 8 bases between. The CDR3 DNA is TGTGCCAGCTCACCACCTGGGATCCCTGAAGCTTTCTTT. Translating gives CASSPPGIPEAFF.

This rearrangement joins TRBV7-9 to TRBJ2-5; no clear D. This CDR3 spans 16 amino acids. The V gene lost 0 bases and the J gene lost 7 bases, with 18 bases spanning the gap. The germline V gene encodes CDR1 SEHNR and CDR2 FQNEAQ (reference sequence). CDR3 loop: CASSLASRPPSATQYF. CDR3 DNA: TGTGCCAGCAGCTTAGCGAGTCGCCCGCCCAGCGCGACCCAGTACTTC.